The 21 T cell receptor beta chains listed next were all sequenced from one sample in a study of radiotherapy plus CTLA-4 blockade in lung cancer. Measured with immunoSEQ multiplex PCR; TCRdb has only the in-frame clones, and not every one. Among roughly 93,000 clones, 80% to 85% were seen once, and the ten largest hold 3.4%. The material sequenced was peripheral blood, taken from a patient treated with radiotherapy plus ipilimumab. The origin of the receptors is a human donor with non-small cell lung cancer who had a partial response to radiotherapy plus ipilimumab.

The chain carries TRBV29-1 and TRBJ2-2, with D possibly matching TRBD1 (5 bases). The CDR3 has 13 residues. Per the germline V gene, CDR1 is SQVTM and CDR2 is ANQGSEA. The ends were cut back, 4 bases at V and 6 bases at J, with 12 bases in the middle. CDR3 protein: CSVALPGPGELFF. For the CDR3, the DNA is TGCAGCGTTGCTCTACCAGGGCCCGGGGAGCTGTTTTTT.

The V and J genes are TRBV9 and TRBJ1-1; D is ambiguous. CDR1 SGDLS and CDR2 YYNGEE come from the germline V gene. V was cut by 0 bases and J by 2 bases, with 8 bases left in between. The CDR3 runs 14 residues. Written as DNA, the CDR3 is TGTGCCAGCAGCGTAGGCGGCAGTAACACTGAAGCTTTCTTT. Translation gives CASSVGGSNTEAFF.

The chain couples TRBV7-9 to TRBJ1-2; D ambiguous. Germline V gene lookup returns CDR1 SEHNR and CDR2 FQNEAQ (reference sequence). CDR3 length equals 13 residues. Deletions cut 7 bases from V and 7 bases from J, with 16 bases between. The CDR3 region has the DNA TGTGCCAGCACTGGAGCTGAGATTGGTGGCTACACCTTC. Translation gives CASTGAEIGGYTF.

CDR3 in DNA: TGTGCCAGCAGTTCCGTCTCCTACGAGCAGTACTTC. Its protein product is CASSSVSYEQYF. The rearrangement links TRBV6-6 to TRBJ2-7; D not resolved. Germline values: CDR1 MNHNY, CDR2 SVGAGI (reference sequence). V was pared by 4 bases and J by 0 bases, with 4 bases between. The CDR3 covers 12 residues.

CDR3 protein: CATWTGGNSNQPQHF. The CDR3 DNA is TGTGCCACCTGGACAGGGGGAAATAGCAATCAGCCCCAGCATTTT. The rearrangement joins TRBV28 to TRBJ1-5, with 10 bases that match TRBD1. The CDR3 is made up of 15 amino acids. V gave up 10 bases and J gave up 0 bases; unmatched junction bases: 6. The germline V gene has CDR1 MDHEN and CDR2 SYDVKM.

V is TRBV10-3 and J is TRBJ2-1, with 8 bases fitting TRBD2. J gave up 7 bases and V 10 bases, and 15 bases lay outside the gene matches. This CDR3 has 15 residues. The germline CDR1 and CDR2 sequences are ENHRY and SYGVKD. The CDR3 protein is CATAEGAGVGNEQFF. The CDR3 bases are TGTGCCACGGCGGAAGGAGCGGGAGTAGGTAATGAGCAGTTCTTC.

This clone was detected only once. V usage is TRBV5-1 and J usage is TRBJ2-5; D call uncertain. The germline V gene encodes CDR1 SGHRS and CDR2 YFSETQ. The CDR3 covers 15 residues. The V end lost 4 bases, the J end lost 1 base, and 14 bases lay between the germline ends. The CDR3 loop reads CASSLLPNRQETQYF. The DNA of the CDR3 is TGCGCCAGCAGCCTCCTACCCAACCGCCAAGAGACCCAGTACTTC.

V gene TRBV6-1 combines with J gene TRBJ2-7, with 10 positions matching TRBD2. V shed 10 bases and J 7 bases; nucleotides not matched to a gene: 10. The V gene's germline CDR1 is MNHNS and CDR2 SASEGT. CDR3 size: 13 residues. CDR3 DNA: TGTGCCATCAAGGGGGCTAGCGGGAGAGAGCAGTACTTC. Encoded protein: CAIKGASGREQYF.

The sample holds a few counts of this clone. The J gene is TRBJ2-3, the V gene TRBV6-5, with TRBD2 as a possible D gene (6 bases). Germline V gene data show CDR1 as MNHEY and CDR2 as SVGAGI. CDR3 length: 15 residues. V gave up 6 bases and J gave up 0 bases, with 13 bases separating them. The CDR3 loop reads CASRRAEGSTDTQYF. CDR3 coding DNA: TGTGCCAGCAGGCGAGCGGAGGGTAGCACAGATACGCAGTATTTT.

The chain couples TRBV27 to TRBJ1-4; 11 bases line up with TRBD1. The CDR3 consists of 17 residues. Germline-derived CDR1 and CDR2 are MNHEY and SMNVEV (reference sequence). Unmatched junction bases numbered 8, after V lost 8 bases and J lost 0 bases. The CDR3 loop reads CASSRTGGASTNEKLFF. The DNA for the CDR3 is TGTGCCAGCTCCCGGACAGGGGGCGCATCAACTAATGAAAAACTGTTTTTT.

The V gene is TRBV18, the J gene TRBJ2-7, with a weak D call TRBD1 (5 bases). Looked up from germline, CDR1 is KGHSH and CDR2 is LQKENI. The CDR3 contains 14 residues. V was trimmed by 6 bases and J by 0 bases, leaving 12 bases between them. CDR3 bases: TGTGCCAGCTCGTCGGATAGGGGCTCCTACGAGCAGTACTTC. Amino acids: CASSSDRGSYEQYF.

The chain is built from TRBV7-9 and TRBJ2-3, with 8 bases lining up with TRBD2. The V segment lost 1 base and the J segment 3 bases; nucleotides outside the gene matches: 3. Germline V gene lookup returns CDR1 SEHNR and CDR2 FQNEAQ (reference sequence). CDR3 length equals 15 residues. The CDR3 here is CASSLDSGMTDTQYF. The DNA for the CDR3 is TGTGCCAGCAGCTTAGATAGCGGGATGACAGATACGCAGTATTTT.

The V call is TRBV11-3, the J call TRBJ2-1, with 9 nucleotides matching TRBD2. Looked up from germline, CDR1 is SGHNT and CDR2 is YENEEA. This CDR3 is 17 amino acids long. J lost 6 bases, V lost 1 base, and 10 bases had no gene match. CDR3 nucleotide sequence: TGTGCCAGCAGCTTAGGGACTAATGCGGGAGGGCTCAATGAGCAGTTCTTC. This encodes CASSLGTNAGGLNEQFF.

V usage is TRBV18 and J usage is TRBJ2-1; 12 nucleotides agree with TRBD2. This CDR3 comprises 15 residues. Germline V gene sequence: CDR1 KGHSH, CDR2 LQKENI. Trimming cost V 3 bases and J 8 bases; bases outside gene matches: 5. The CDR3: CASSPLAGGSDEQFF. CDR3 nucleotides: TGTGCCAGCTCACCTCTAGCGGGAGGGAGTGATGAGCAGTTCTTC.

Here the CDR3 DNA reads TGTGCCAGCAGCTTAATGGGACAGGGGAACGAGCAGTACTTC. This translates into CASSLMGQGNEQYF. The chain employs TRBV7-3 and TRBJ2-7; TRBD1 matches 10 bases. CDR3 length equals 14 residues. V was clipped by 1 base and J by 5 bases; unmatched bases: 2. Germline V gives CDR1 SGHTA, CDR2 FQGTGA.

The V gene is TRBV7-2, the J gene TRBJ2-1; the D gene is possibly TRBD2 (6 bases). Looked up from germline, CDR1 is SGHTA and CDR2 is FQGNSA. V lost 3 bases, J lost 4 bases, and 7 bases lay in between. CDR3 size: 13 residues. The DNA for the CDR3 is TGTGCCAGCAGCTTTAGCGGATACAATGAGCAGTTCTTC. This encodes CASSFSGYNEQFF.

The rearrangement uses TRBV29-1 and TRBJ2-5; D might be TRBD2 (5 bases). Germline V gene sequence: CDR1 SQVTM, CDR2 ANQGSEA. The CDR3 runs 15 residues. The V and J ends lost 0 bases and 5 bases respectively, with 16 bases between them. CDR3 sequence: CSVEDTGSVSETQYF. CDR3 nucleotide sequence: TGCAGCGTTGAAGATACGGGGAGCGTAAGCGAGACCCAGTACTTC. The complete variable domain, with remaining parts taken from reference TRBV29-1 and TRBJ2-5, reads SAVISQKPSRDICQRGTSLTIQCQVDSQVTMMFWYRQQPGQSLTLIATANQGSEATYESGFVIDKFPISRPNLTFSTLTVSNMSPEDSSIYLCSVEDTGSVSETQYFGPGTRLLVL.

V is TRBV5-1 and J is TRBJ2-7; a possible D gene is TRBD2 (5 bases). With 7 bases removed from V and 6 bases from J, the gap between germline ends came to 23 bases. This CDR3 has 15 residues. The germline V gene has CDR1 SGHRS and CDR2 YFSETQ. This CDR3 reads CASSRTFRGSGEQYF. CDR3 DNA sequence: TGCGCCAGCTCCCGAACCTTTCGGGGTTCCGGCGAGCAGTACTTC.

This clone was seen a few times. The chain has TRBV4-2 and TRBJ2-2, with 10 nucleotides matching TRBD1. J was trimmed by 0 bases and V by 2 bases; bases with no gene match: 18. CDR1 and CDR2 from the germline V gene are LGHNA and YNFKEQ. This CDR3 contains 22 residues. As DNA, the CDR3 is TGTGCCAGCAGCCAACAGCAGTCCCTCCGACAGGGGGCAGGACCGAACACCGGGGAGCTGTTTTTT. This translates into CASSQQQSLRQGAGPNTGELFF.

This chain links TRBV18 with TRBJ1-2; 8 nucleotides line up with TRBD1. V lost 0 bases, J lost 8 bases, and 8 bases stayed unmatched. Germline CDR1 is KGHSH and CDR2 is LQKENI. This CDR3 is built from 15 residues. CDR3 in amino acids: CASSPPKAGGFGYTF. In DNA form, the CDR3 reads TGTGCCAGCTCACCACCGAAGGCAGGGGGCTTCGGCTACACCTTC.

The sample holds one count of this clone. Other nucleotide sequences from this sample produce the same CDR3. This chain uses TRBV7-7 with TRBJ2-5, with unresolved D. V was pared by 1 base and J by 3 bases, with 6 bases between. Germline V lookup: CDR1 SSHAT, CDR2 FNYEAQ (reference sequence). CDR3 length: 13 amino acids. The CDR3 DNA is TGTGCCAGCAGCTTAGGGCAGGAAGAGACCCAGTACTTC. Protein product: CASSLGQEETQYF.